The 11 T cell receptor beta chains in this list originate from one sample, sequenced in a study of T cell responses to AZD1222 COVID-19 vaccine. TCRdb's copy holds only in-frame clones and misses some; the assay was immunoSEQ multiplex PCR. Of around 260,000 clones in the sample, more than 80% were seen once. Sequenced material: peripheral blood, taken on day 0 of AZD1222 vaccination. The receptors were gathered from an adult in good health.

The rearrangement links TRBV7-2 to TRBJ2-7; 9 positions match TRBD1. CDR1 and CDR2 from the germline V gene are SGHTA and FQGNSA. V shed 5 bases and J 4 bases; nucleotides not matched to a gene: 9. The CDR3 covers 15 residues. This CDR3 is CASSAYRGRKYEQYF. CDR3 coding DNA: TGTGCCAGCAGCGCCTACAGGGGGCGCAAGTACGAGCAGTACTTC.

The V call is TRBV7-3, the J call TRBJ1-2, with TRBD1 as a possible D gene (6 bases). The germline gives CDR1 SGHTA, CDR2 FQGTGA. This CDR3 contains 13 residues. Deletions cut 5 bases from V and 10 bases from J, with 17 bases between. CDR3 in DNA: TGTGCCAGCAGCACCAGGGAGGGGGAGTACTACACCTTC. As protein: CASSTREGEYYTF.

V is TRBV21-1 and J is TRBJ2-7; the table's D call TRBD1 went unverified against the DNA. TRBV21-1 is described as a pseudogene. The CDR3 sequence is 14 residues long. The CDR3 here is CASSKGGQPRGQYF. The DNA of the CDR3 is TGTGCCAGCAGCAAAGGGGGGCAACCAAGGGGGCAGTACTTC.

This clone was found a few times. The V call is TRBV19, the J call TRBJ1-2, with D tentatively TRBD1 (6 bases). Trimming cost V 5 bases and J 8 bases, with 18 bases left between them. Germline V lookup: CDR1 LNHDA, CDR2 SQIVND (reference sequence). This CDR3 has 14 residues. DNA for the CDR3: TGTGCCAGTAGTGACTCTAGACAGGCGTACGGCTACACCTTC. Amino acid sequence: CASSDSRQAYGYTF.

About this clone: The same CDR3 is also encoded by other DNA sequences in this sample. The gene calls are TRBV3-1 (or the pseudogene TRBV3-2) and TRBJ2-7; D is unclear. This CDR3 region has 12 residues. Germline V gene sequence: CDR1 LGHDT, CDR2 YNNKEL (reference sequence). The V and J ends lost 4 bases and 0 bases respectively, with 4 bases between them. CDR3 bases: TGTGCCAGCAGCCTGAGCTCCTACGAGCAGTACTTC. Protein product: CASSLSSYEQYF.

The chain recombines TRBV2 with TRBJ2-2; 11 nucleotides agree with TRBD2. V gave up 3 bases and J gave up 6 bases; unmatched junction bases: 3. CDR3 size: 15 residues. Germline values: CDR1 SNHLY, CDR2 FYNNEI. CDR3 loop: CASSDLAGGAGELFF. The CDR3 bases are TGTGCCAGCAGTGACTTAGCGGGAGGGGCCGGGGAGCTGTTTTTT.

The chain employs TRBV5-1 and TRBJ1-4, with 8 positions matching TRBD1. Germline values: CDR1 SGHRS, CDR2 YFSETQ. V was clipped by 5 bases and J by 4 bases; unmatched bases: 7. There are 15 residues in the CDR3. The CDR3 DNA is TGCGCCAGCAGTTCTACAGGGGGTGGTAATGAAAAACTGTTTTTT. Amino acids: CASSSTGGGNEKLFF.

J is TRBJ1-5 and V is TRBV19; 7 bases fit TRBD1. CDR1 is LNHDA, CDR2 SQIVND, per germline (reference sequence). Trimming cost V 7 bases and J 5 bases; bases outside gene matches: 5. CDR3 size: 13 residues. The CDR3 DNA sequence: TGTGCCAGTAACGACAGGGAAGATCAGCCCCAGCATTTT. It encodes CASNDREDQPQHF.

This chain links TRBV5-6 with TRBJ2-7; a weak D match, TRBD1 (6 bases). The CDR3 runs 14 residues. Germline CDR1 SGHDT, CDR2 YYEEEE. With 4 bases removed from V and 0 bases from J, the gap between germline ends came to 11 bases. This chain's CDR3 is CASSPQGPSYEQYF. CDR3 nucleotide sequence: TGTGCCAGCAGCCCGCAGGGGCCCTCCTACGAGCAGTACTTC.

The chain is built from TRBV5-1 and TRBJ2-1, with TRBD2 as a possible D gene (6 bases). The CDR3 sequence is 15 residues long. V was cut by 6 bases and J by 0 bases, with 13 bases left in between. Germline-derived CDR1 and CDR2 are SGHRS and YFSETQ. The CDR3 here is CASTLGGSSYNEQFF. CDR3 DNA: TGCGCCAGCACCCTCGGGGGTAGCTCCTACAATGAGCAGTTCTTC.

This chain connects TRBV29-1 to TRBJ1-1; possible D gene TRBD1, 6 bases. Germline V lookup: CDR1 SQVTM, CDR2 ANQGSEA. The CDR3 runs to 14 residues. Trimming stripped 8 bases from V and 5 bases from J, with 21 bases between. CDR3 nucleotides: TGCAGCCTATCCTCGTGGGGGGCTGAGACTGAAGCTTTCTTT. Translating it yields CSLSSWGAETEAFF.